This record looks at one TCR beta chain sequence and its context. The antigen is not known. Germline V gene lookup returns CDR1 SGHTA and CDR2 FQGNSA. CDR3 length: 11 amino acids. The data belong to a study of T cells expressing NK-cell markers. Study summary: With respect to HCMV, seven of the eight sequenced donors were seropositive, and one was seronegative.

TCRdb re-called the 5' RACE reads and catalogs CDR3 proteins one per entry, DNA excluded. Its listing shows around 100,000 distinct CDR3 sequences. Findings and limits, study-wide: Clones of NKG2C+ T cells that had expanded were of unclear HCMV specificity.

The rearrangement joins TRBV7-2 to TRBJ2-3. This receptor was identified in a woman aged 18 to 75 in good health. The sequencing sample was made of blood T cells: a sorted CD56 or NKG2C T cell subset, CD4+ or CD8+ T cells, or bulk PBMC T cells (not recorded which). The chain's CDR3 is CASRLTDTQYF.